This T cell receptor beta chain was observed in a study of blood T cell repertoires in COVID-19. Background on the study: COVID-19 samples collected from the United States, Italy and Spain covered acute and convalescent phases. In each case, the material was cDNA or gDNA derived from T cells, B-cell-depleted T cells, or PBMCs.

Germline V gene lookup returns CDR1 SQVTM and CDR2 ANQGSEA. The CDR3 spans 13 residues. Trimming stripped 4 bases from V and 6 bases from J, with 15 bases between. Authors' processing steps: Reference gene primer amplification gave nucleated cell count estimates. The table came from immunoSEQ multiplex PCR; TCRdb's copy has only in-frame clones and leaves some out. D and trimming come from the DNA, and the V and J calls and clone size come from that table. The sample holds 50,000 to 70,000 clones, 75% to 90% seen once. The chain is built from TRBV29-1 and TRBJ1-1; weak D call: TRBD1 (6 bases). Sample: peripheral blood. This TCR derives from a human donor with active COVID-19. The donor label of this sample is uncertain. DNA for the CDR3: TGCAGCGTTGGGGGGCTCTATGGACCTGAAGCTTTCTTT. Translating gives CSVGGLYGPEAFF. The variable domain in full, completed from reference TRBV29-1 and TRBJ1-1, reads SAVISQKPSRDICQRGTSLTIQCQVDSQVTMMFWYRQQPGQSLTLIATANQGSEATYESGFVIDKFPISRPNLTFSTLTVSNMSPEDSSIYLCSVGGLYGPEAFFGQGTRLTVV.